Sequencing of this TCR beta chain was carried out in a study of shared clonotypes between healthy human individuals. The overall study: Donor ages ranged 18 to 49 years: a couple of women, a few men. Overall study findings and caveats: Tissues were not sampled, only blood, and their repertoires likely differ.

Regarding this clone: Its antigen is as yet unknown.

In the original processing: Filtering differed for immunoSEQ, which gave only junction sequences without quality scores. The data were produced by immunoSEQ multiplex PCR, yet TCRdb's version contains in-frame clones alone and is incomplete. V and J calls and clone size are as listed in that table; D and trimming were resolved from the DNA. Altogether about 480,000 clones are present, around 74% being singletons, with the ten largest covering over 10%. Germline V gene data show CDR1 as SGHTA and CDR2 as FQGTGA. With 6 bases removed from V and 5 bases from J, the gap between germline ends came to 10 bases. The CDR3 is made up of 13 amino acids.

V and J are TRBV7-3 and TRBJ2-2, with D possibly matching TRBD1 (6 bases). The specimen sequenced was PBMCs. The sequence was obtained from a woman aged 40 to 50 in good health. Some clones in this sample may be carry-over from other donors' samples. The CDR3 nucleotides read TGTGCCAGCAGACCCACAGGGACCGGGGAGCTGTTTTTT. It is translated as CASRPTGTGELFF. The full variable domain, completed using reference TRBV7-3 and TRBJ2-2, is GAGVSQTPSNKVTEKGKYVELRCDPISGHTALYWYRQSLGQGPEFLIYFQGTGAADDSGLPNDRFFAVRPEGSVSTLKIQRTERGDSAVYLCASRPTGTGELFFGEGSRLTVL.